Below, one T cell receptor beta chain is given with its context. Its matching antigen is unknown. The sample is drawn from a study of T cells after yellow fever vaccination. Study details: The authors prepared low-cell-number fractions using SMART-Seq v4 Ultra Low Input. Findings of the study overall: Some clonotypes were seen in both the CD4 and the CD8 compartments. These made up a small share and likely arose from convergent recombination.

Trimming removed 2 bases from V and 4 bases from J; junction bases left unmatched: 5. This CDR3 region has 17 residues. Per the germline V gene, CDR1 is MNHEY and CDR2 is SVGAGI. By 5'RACE template switching, TCR cDNA was produced, with a universal primer site and UMIs added in the process. TCRdb reanalysed the 5' RACE reads using MiXCR and keeps one entry per CDR3 protein. The sample comprises more than 350,000 distinct CDR3 sequences, around 10% of which are singletons, and around 20% rests with the top ten. This chain uses TRBV6-5 with TRBJ2-6; TRBD1 matches 10 bases. The sequenced sample was PBMCs, obtained on the day of the first yellow fever vaccination. The TCR comes from a man between 18 and 35 years old who received the YFV17D yellow fever vaccine. The CDR3 here is CASSYAGQGEGANVLTF. CDR3 DNA sequence: TGTGCCAGCAGTTACGCCGGACAGGGGGAAGGGGCCAACGTCCTGACTTTC.